The 8 T cell receptor beta chains listed next were all sequenced from one sample in a study of regulatory T cells in long-lasting Graves disease. Arm-PCR with iRepertoire HTBI primers amplified the CDR3 regions for these TCR beta libraries. TCRdb re-analysed the multiplex PCR reads in MiXCR, keeping a single row per CDR3 protein. The sample lists approximately 540,000 distinct CDR3 sequences, around 12% occurring once. Sample time point: newly diagnosed GD, antithyroid drugs for less than 3 months. From RNA extracted from PBMCs, the TCR library was made. These data also formed part of another study, on T cells in Graves' hyperthyroidism and ophthalmopathy.

The source material was peripheral blood mononuclear cells (PBMCs), sampled at new diagnosis, from a patient treated with antithyroid drugs. The receptors derive from a woman in her 30s with Graves disease.

This clonotype was observed at least ten times. This rearrangement joins TRBV2 to TRBJ1-2; 8 bases are shared with TRBD1. The CDR3 length is 14 residues. Germline V gene data show CDR1 as SNHLY and CDR2 as FYNNEI. After removal of 6 bases from V and 3 bases from J, the junction contained 6 bases not matched to a gene. This CDR3 reads CASRQGQAHYGYTF. In DNA form, the CDR3 reads TGTGCCAGCAGGCAGGGACAGGCCCACTATGGCTACACCTTC.

This clonotype was detected only a few times. The V and J genes are TRBV28 and TRBJ2-3; D remains unclear. The germline CDR1 and CDR2 sequences are MDHEN and SYDVKM. CDR3 length: 14 amino acids. Trimming took off 1 base at V and 2 bases at J, with 7 bases between the two ends. CDR3 sequence: CASSLSVNTDTQYF. CDR3 in DNA: TGTGCCAGCAGTTTATCGGTGAACACAGATACGCAGTATTTT.

This clonotype was recorded a few times. This chain connects TRBV7-9 to TRBJ2-3; a possible D gene is TRBD2 (6 bases). The CDR3 has 14 residues. Germline CDR1 and CDR2: SEHNR and FQNEAQ (reference sequence). Trimming removed 6 bases at V and 2 bases at J, with 12 bases between. The CDR3 sequence: CASSFGGVTDTQYF. The CDR3 region has the DNA TGTGCCAGCAGTTTCGGGGGAGTCACAGATACGCAGTATTTT.

V gene TRBV5-4 combines with J gene TRBJ2-7; TRBD2 matches 12 bases. The CDR3 spans 19 residues. V lost 4 bases and J lost 3; bases outside the gene matches: 17. Germline V gene lookup returns CDR1 SGHNT and CDR2 YYREEE (reference sequence). The CDR3 nucleotides are TGTGCCAGCAGCCATTATCGACTAGCGGGAGCCCAACTTAACTACGAGCAGTACTTC. Encoded protein: CASSHYRLAGAQLNYEQYF.

This clonotype has just a few counts. V is TRBV20-1 and J is TRBJ1-3; weak D call: TRBD1 (6 bases). CDR3 size: 17 residues. Germline V CDR1 and CDR2: DFQATT, SNEGSKA (reference sequence). The V end was cut by 0 bases, the J end by 4 bases, with 19 bases between. The CDR3 bases are TGCAGTGCTAGAGATATGTTGTCGCGCCAGGGGGGAAACACCATATATTTT. This encodes CSARDMLSRQGGNTIYF.

This clonotype was observed at least ten times. The chain couples TRBV6-2 or TRBV6-3 to TRBJ2-1; 12 nucleotides line up with TRBD2. CDR3 length equals 16 residues. V gave up 2 bases and J gave up 3 bases; unmatched junction bases: 2. From germline, CDR1 is MNHEY and CDR2 SVGEGT. The CDR3 here is CASSYRGLAGYNEQFF. The CDR3 region has the DNA TGTGCCAGCAGTTACCGGGGACTAGCGGGCTACAATGAGCAGTTCTTC.

This clonotype occurred many times. V usage is TRBV28 and J usage is TRBJ1-5; D is perhaps TRBD1 (5 bases). Trimming shortened V by 2 bases and J by 7 bases, and 12 bases separated the two germline ends. The CDR3 runs to 14 residues. Germline-derived CDR1 and CDR2 are MDHEN and SYDVKM. CDR3 protein: CASSLAGDWQPQHF. The CDR3 DNA is TGTGCCAGCAGTTTAGCGGGGGACTGGCAGCCCCAGCATTTT. The entire variable domain, with the rest obtained from reference TRBV28 and TRBJ1-5, is as follows: DVKVTQSSRYLVKRTGEKVFLECVQDMDHENMFWYRQDPGLGLRLIYFSYDVKMKEKGDIPEGYSVSREKKERFSLILESASTNQTSMYLCASSLAGDWQPQHFGDGTRLSIL.

This chain connects TRBV2 to TRBJ1-1, with a weak D call TRBD1 (5 bases). The germline CDR1 and CDR2 sequences are SNHLY and FYNNEI. The germline V and J ends were trimmed by 10 bases and 5 bases, with 23 bases remaining between them. This CDR3 has 15 residues. CDR3 amino acids: CATKKWRGGGTEAFF. The CDR3 DNA reads as TGTGCCACCAAAAAGTGGAGGGGTGGGGGAACTGAAGCTTTCTTT.